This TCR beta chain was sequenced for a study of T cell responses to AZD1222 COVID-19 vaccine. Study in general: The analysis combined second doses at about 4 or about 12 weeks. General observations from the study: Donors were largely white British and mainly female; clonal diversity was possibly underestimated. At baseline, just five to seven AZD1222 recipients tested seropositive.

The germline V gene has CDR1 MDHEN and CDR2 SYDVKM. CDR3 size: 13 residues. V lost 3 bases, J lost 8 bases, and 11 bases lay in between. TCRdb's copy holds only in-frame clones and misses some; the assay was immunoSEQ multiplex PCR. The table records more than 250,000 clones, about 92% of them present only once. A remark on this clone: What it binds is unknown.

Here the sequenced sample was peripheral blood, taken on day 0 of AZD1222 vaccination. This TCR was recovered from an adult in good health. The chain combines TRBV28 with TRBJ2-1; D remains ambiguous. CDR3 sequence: CASSLPSADEQFF. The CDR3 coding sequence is TGTGCCAGCAGTTTGCCTAGTGCCGATGAGCAGTTCTTC. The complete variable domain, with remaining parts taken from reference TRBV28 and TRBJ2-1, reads DVKVTQSSRYLVKRTGEKVFLECVQDMDHENMFWYRQDPGLGLRLIYFSYDVKMKEKGDIPEGYSVSREKKERFSLILESASTNQTSMYLCASSLPSADEQFFGPGTRLTVL.